The T cell receptor (beta chain) described here comes from a study of control samples from healthy donors and cancer patients. Only in-frame clones appear in the TCRdb table, and some are missing; sequencing was by immunoSEQ multiplex PCR. The data show fewer than 90,000 clones, with approximately 90% seen just once and 1.5% to 2% held by the top ten. Sequencing was done on a sample of PBMCs. The receptor was isolated from a woman aged 55 to 70 with head and neck cancer.

As DNA, the CDR3 is TGTGCCAGCAGCTTTTTCCCCTCCACAGATACGCAGTATTTT. Its protein product is CASSFFPSTDTQYF. The chain links TRBV7-2 to TRBJ2-3; no definite D call. Per the germline V gene, CDR1 is SGHTA and CDR2 is FQGNSA. This CDR3 is built from 14 residues. The V end was cut by 3 bases, the J end by 2 bases, with 9 bases between.